This T cell receptor beta chain was recorded in a study of shared T cell receptors in the human thymus. There are 15 residues in the CDR3. Trimming took off 5 bases at V and 0 bases at J, with 8 bases between the two ends. Germline-derived CDR1 and CDR2 are MNHEY and SVGAGI. Profiling relied on immunoSEQ multiplex PCR, and the TCRdb table lists in-frame clones only, not all of them. Of roughly 500,000 clones listed, about 84% are singletons. The same data also contributed to another study, on human thymus T cells.

The chain carries TRBV6-5 and TRBJ2-6, with D uncertain. This sequence originates from a boy under two years old with a congenital heart defect. Source material: thymocytes. The CDR3 bases are TGTGCCAGCAGTCTACCCGGCTCTGGGGCCAACGTCCTGACTTTC. It translates to CASSLPGSGANVLTF.